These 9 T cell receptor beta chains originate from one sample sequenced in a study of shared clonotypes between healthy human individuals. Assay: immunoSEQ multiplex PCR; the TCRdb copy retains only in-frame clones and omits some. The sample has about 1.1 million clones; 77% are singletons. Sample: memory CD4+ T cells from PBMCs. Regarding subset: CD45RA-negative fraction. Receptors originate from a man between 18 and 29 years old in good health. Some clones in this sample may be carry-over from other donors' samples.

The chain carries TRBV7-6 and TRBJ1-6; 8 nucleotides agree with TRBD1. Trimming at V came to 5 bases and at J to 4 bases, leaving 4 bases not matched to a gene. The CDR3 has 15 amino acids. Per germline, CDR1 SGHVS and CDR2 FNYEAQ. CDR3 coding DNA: TGTGCCAGCAGCGCCCGGACAGGGTATAATTCACCCCTCCACTTT. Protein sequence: CASSARTGYNSPLHF.

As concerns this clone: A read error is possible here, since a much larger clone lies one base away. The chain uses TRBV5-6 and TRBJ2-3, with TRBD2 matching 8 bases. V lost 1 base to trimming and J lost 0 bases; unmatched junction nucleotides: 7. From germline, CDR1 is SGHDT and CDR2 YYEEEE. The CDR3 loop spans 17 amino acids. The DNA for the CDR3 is TGTGCCAGCAGCTTGACTAGCGGACATGCTAGCACAGATACGCAGTATTTT. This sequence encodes CASSLTSGHASTDTQYF.

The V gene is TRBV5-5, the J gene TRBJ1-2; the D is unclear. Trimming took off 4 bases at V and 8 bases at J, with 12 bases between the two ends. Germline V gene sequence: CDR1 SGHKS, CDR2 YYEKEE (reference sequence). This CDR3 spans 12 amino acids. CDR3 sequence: CASSLLGQGYTF. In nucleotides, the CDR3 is TGTGCCAGCAGCCTCTTGGGCCAAGGCTACACCTTC.

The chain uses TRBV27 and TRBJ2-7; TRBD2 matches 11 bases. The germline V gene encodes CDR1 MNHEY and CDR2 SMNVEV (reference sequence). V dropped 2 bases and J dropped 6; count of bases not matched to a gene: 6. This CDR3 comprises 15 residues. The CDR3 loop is CASSLSWLAGGEQYF. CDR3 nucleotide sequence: TGTGCCAGCAGTTTAAGTTGGCTAGCGGGAGGCGAGCAGTACTTC.

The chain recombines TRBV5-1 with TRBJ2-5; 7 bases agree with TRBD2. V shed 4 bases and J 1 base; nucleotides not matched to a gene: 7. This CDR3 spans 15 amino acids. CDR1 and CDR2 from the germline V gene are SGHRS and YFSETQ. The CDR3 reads CASSPLLAPQETQYF. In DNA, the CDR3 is TGCGCCAGCAGCCCGTTACTAGCGCCCCAAGAGACCCAGTACTTC.

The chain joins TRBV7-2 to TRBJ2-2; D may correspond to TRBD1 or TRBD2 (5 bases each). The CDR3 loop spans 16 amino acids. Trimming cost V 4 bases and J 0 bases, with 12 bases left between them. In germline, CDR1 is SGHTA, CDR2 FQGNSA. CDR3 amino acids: CASSSWDLANTGELFF. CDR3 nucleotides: TGTGCCAGCAGCTCATGGGACCTCGCGAACACCGGGGAGCTGTTTTTT. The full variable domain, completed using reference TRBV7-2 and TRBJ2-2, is GAGVSQSPSNKVTEKGKDVELRCDPISGHTALYWYRQSLGQGLEFLIYFQGNSAPDKSGLPSDRFSAERTGGSVSTLTIQRTQQEDSAVYLCASSSWDLANTGELFFGEGSRLTVL.

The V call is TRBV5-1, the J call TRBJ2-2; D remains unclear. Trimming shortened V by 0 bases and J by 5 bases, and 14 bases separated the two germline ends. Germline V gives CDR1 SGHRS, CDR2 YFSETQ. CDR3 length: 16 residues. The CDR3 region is CASSLAHTVRTGELFF. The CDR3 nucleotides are TGCGCCAGCAGCTTGGCCCACACAGTCAGGACCGGGGAGCTGTTTTTT.

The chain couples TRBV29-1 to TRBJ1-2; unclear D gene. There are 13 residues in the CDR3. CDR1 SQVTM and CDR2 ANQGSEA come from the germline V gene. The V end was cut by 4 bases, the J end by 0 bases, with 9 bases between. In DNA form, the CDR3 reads TGCAGCGTTGGTTACAGAGCTAACTATGGCTACACCTTC. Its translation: CSVGYRANYGYTF.

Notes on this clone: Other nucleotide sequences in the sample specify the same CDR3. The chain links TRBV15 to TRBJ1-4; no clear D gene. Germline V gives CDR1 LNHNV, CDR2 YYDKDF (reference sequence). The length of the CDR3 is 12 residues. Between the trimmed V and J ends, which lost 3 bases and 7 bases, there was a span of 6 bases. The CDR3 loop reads CATSRVGEKLFF. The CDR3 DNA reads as TGTGCCACCAGCAGGGTGGGTGAAAAACTGTTTTTT.